This TCR beta chain was retrieved from a study of cytomegalovirus exposure and HLA in healthy donors. With regard to this clone: Its antigen is still unknown.

A multiplex PCR was run with 60 Vbeta primers and 13 Jbeta primers. Profiled with immunoSEQ multiplex PCR; TCRdb holds only in-frame clones, not every one. This specimen shows 75,000 to 95,000 clones; the ten leading clones hold about 4.6%. CDR1 is LNHDA and CDR2 is SQIVND in the germline V gene (reference sequence). The CDR3 extends over 13 amino acids. Trimming cost V 7 bases and J 0 bases, with 9 bases left between them. Overall study results and limits: Researchers catalogued approximately 170 TCR beta chains as cytomegalovirus-associated.

The sequence came from a man aged 25-40 years in good health and CMV-seronegative. The chain couples TRBV19 to TRBJ1-1; D may be TRBD1 (5 bases). The sequenced material came from PBMCs. The CDR3 bases are TGTGCCAGTAAGGGGACTGTGAACACTGAAGCTTTCTTT. As protein: CASKGTVNTEAFF.